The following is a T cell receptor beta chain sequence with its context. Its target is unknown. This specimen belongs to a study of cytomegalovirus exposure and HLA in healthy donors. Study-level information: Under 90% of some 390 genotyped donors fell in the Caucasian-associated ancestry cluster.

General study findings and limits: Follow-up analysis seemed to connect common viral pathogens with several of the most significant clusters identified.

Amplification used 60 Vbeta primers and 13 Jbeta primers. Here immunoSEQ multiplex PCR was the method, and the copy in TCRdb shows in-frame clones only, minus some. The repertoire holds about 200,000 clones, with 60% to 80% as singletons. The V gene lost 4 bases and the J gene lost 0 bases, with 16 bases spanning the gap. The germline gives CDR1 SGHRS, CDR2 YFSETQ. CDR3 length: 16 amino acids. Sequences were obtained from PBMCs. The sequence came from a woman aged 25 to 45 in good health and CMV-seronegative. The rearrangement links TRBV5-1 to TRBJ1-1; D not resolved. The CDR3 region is CASSPAVGSMNTEAFF. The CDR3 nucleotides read TGCGCCAGCAGCCCGGCGGTTGGTTCAATGAACACTGAAGCTTTCTTT.